Presented here are 6 T cell receptor beta chains from one specimen sequenced in a study of shared clonotypes between healthy human individuals. Produced via immunoSEQ multiplex PCR; TCRdb's table is partial and in-frame only. The sample has some 1.4 million clones; roughly 96% are singletons. The material sequenced was naive CD4+ T cells sorted from blood. Indicated subset: CD45RA+ positively selected. Receptors were obtained from a man in his thirties or forties in good health.

V gene TRBV7-9 combines with J gene TRBJ2-5, with 13 nucleotides matching TRBD2. CDR3 length: 17 amino acids. The V gene's germline CDR1 is SEHNR and CDR2 FQNEAQ (reference sequence). J was trimmed by 4 bases and V by 2 bases; bases with no gene match: 7. The CDR3 nucleotides are TGTGCCAGCAGCTTACCGGGGACTAGCGGGACGGTAGAGACCCAGTACTTC. Its protein product is CASSLPGTSGTVETQYF. The full variable domain, rest sourced from reference TRBV7-9 and TRBJ2-5, is DTGVSQNPRHKITKRGQNVTFRCDPISEHNRLYWYRQTLGQGPEFLTYFQNEAQLEKSRLLSDRFSAERPKGSFSTLEIQRTEQGDSAMYLCASSLPGTSGTVETQYFGPGTRLLVL.

The rearrangement uses TRBV11-2 and TRBJ2-7, with unresolved D. Germline V gives CDR1 SGHAT, CDR2 FQNNGV. The CDR3 extends over 16 amino acids. V dropped 2 bases and J dropped 1 base, with 15 bases sitting between them. Here the CDR3 reads CASSLISTRRSYEQYF. The CDR3 DNA follows: TGTGCCAGCAGCTTAATTAGTACCCGTCGGTCCTACGAGCAGTACTTC.

The chain couples TRBV4-2 to TRBJ2-1; TRBD2 matches at 8 bases. Germline CDR1 and CDR2: LGHNA and YNFKEQ. This CDR3 has 17 residues. V was pared by 4 bases and J by 4 bases, with 12 bases of the junction left unmatched. CDR3 sequence: CASSPPLGAGDYNEQFF. For the CDR3, the DNA is TGTGCCAGCAGCCCCCCTCTAGGAGCGGGGGATTACAATGAGCAGTTCTTC.

The rearrangement joins TRBV28 to TRBJ2-1; TRBD2 aligns across 16 bases. The germline V gene has CDR1 MDHEN and CDR2 SYDVKM. There are 19 residues in the CDR3. V trimming: 1 base; J trimming: 12 bases; junction bases outside the gene matches: 15. The CDR3 is CASSLYGVAGTSGRGGQFF. The CDR3 nucleotides are TGTGCCAGCAGTTTATATGGGGTGGCGGGGACTAGCGGGAGGGGAGGGCAGTTCTTC. The complete variable domain, with remaining parts taken from reference TRBV28 and TRBJ2-1, reads DVKVTQSSRYLVKRTGEKVFLECVQDMDHENMFWYRQDPGLGLRLIYFSYDVKMKEKGDIPEGYSVSREKKERFSLILESASTNQTSMYLCASSLYGVAGTSGRGGQFFGPGTRLTVL.

V is TRBV10-3 and J is TRBJ2-2; tentative D call: TRBD2 (5 bases). The CDR3 contains 14 residues. Germline V lookup: CDR1 ENHRY, CDR2 SYGVKD. Trimming took off 10 bases at V and 4 bases at J, with 16 bases between the two ends. CDR3 sequence: CAKSAVEGTGELFF. CDR3 DNA sequence: TGTGCCAAAAGCGCGGTCGAGGGCACCGGGGAGCTGTTTTTT.

The chain uses TRBV11-2 and TRBJ2-7; tentatively, D is TRBD2 (5 bases). Trimming took off 0 bases at V and 3 bases at J, with 12 bases between the two ends. CDR1 SGHAT and CDR2 FQNNGV come from the germline V gene. The CDR3 contains 15 residues. The CDR3 region has the DNA TGTGCCAGCAGCTTAGATGGGCTAGCCTTCTACGAGCAGTACTTC. Translated: CASSLDGLAFYEQYF.